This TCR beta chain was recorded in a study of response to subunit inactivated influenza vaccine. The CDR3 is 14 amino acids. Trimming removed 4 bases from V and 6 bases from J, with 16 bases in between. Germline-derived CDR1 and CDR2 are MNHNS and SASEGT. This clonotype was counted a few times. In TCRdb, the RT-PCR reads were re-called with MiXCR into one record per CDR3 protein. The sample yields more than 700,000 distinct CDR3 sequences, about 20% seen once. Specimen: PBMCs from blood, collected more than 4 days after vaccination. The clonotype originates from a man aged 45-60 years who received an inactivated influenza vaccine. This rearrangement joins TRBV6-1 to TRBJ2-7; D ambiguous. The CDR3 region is CASSVGRFLAEQYF. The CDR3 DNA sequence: TGTGCCAGCAGTGTCGGGCGCTTTCTTGCCGAGCAGTACTTC.